The sequence of this T cell receptor (beta chain) was determined in a study of cytomegalovirus exposure and HLA in healthy donors. Findings and caveats of the study: Common viral pathogens seemed to be connected with several of the most significant clusters, according to a later analysis.

The germline CDR1 and CDR2 sequences are MDHEN and SYDVKM. With 6 bases removed from V and 6 bases from J, the gap between germline ends came to 14 bases. CDR3 length: 14 residues. Use of 60 Vbeta and 13 Jbeta primers characterized the PCR. Sequencing was performed with immunoSEQ multiplex PCR; in TCRdb, only in-frame clones are kept and a portion is missing. Among roughly 170,000 clones, roughly four fifths were seen once, and the ten largest hold over 2.5%. About this clone: What it binds is unknown.

The TCR originated in a female donor in good health and CMV-seronegative. The sample was PBMCs. This chain uses TRBV28 with TRBJ1-4; D gene uncertain. This chain's CDR3 is CASRERPSHEKLFF. CDR3 DNA sequence: TGTGCCAGCAGGGAGAGGCCCAGTCATGAAAAACTGTTTTTT.